One and the same sample provided the 3 T cell receptor beta chains below, sequenced in a study of shared T cell receptors in the human thymus. The assay was immunoSEQ multiplex PCR, and TCRdb's table has in-frame clones only and misses some. In the table there are more than 550,000 clones, approximately 83% of which are singletons. The same specimen was also included in a second study, on human thymus T cells.

Specimen: thymocytes. These receptors came from a girl less than two years old with a congenital heart defect.

This rearrangement joins TRBV27 to TRBJ2-1; tentatively, D is TRBD1 (6 bases). Trimming took off 3 bases at V and 6 bases at J, with 9 bases between the two ends. Per germline, CDR1 MNHEY and CDR2 SMNVEV (reference sequence). The CDR3 runs to 13 residues. CDR3 DNA sequence: TGTGCCAGCAGTTTGCAGGGGAGCAATGAGCAGTTCTTC. Protein sequence: CASSLQGSNEQFF.

In regard to this clone: The same CDR3 is also encoded by other DNA sequences in this sample. This chain links TRBV5-1 with TRBJ1-1, with 7 nucleotides matching TRBD1. CDR3 length equals 13 residues. The V segment lost 3 bases and the J segment 3 bases; nucleotides outside the gene matches: 2. The germline CDR1 and CDR2 sequences are SGHRS and YFSETQ. The CDR3 sequence is CASSSQGDTEAFF. CDR3 nucleotide sequence: TGCGCCAGCAGCTCCCAGGGGGACACTGAAGCTTTCTTT. Supplemented by reference TRBV5-1 and TRBJ1-1, the full variable domain reads KAGVTQTPRYLIKTRGQQVTLSCSPISGHRSVSWYQQTPGQGLQFLFEYFSETQRNKGNFPGRFSGRQFSNSRSEMNVSTLELGDSALYLCASSSQGDTEAFFGQGTRLTVV.

This clone was seen a single time. The V gene is TRBV7-3, the J gene TRBJ2-1; 10 nucleotides agree with TRBD2. Germline CDR1 reads SGHTA; CDR2 reads FQGTGA. The ends lost 5 bases at V and 5 bases at J; junction bases unmatched: 6. The length of the CDR3 is 15 residues. The CDR3 sequence is CASSARAGGHNEQFF. CDR3 in DNA: TGTGCCAGCAGCGCCCGAGCGGGGGGGCACAATGAGCAGTTCTTC.